This T cell receptor (beta chain) is drawn from a study of blood T cell repertoires in COVID-19. About the study: Both acute and convalescent COVID-19 samples were obtained from the United States, Italy and Spain. T cells, B-cell-depleted T cells, or PBMCs supplied cDNA or gDNA.

CDR1 is DFQATT, CDR2 SNEGSKA, per germline (reference sequence). The V gene lost 5 bases and the J gene lost 5 bases, with 8 bases spanning the gap. The CDR3 runs 11 residues. In the authors' methods: Amplification from reference gene primers served as the basis for estimated nucleated cell counts. The method was immunoSEQ multiplex PCR; TCRdb's version includes in-frame clones alone and lacks a portion of them. That table supplies the V and J calls and clone size; D and trimming were determined from the DNA. The data contain 250,000 to 300,000 clones, just over 90% of them singletons. Seattle participants joined during active infection and were tracked over time.

The sequence was collected from a woman in her 30s with COVID-19, enrolled during active disease. The material sequenced was peripheral blood. The rearrangement uses TRBV20-1 and TRBJ2-3, with D tentatively TRBD1 (6 bases). Written as DNA, the CDR3 is TGCAGTGCTCTCAGGGGAGATACGCAGTATTTT. Protein: CSALRGDTQYF.